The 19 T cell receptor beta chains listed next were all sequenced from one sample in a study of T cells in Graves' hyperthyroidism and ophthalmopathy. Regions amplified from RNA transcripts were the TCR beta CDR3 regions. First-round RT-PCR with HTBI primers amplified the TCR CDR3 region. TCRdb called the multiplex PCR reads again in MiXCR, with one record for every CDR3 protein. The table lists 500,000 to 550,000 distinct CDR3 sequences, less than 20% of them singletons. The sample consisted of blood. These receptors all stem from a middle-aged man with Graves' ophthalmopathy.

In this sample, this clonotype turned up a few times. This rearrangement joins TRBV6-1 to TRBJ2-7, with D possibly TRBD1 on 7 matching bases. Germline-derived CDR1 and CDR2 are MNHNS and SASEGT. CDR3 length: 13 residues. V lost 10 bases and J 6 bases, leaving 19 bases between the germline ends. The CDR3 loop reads CAILDREEGEQYF. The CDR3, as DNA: TGTGCCATCCTTGACAGGGAGGAGGGCGAGCAGTACTTC.

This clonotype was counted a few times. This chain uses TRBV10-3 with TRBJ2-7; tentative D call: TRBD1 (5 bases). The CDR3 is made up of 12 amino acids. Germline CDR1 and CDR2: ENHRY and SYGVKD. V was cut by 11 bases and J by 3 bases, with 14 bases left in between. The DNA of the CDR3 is TGTGCCGCCTTAGACAGCCTCTACGAGCAGTACTTC. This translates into CAALDSLYEQYF.

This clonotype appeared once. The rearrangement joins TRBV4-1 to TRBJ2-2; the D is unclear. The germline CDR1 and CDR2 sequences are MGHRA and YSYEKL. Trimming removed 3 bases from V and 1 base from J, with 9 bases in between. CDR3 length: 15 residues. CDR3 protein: CASSQAPGNTGELFF. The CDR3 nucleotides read TGCGCCAGCAGCCAGGCCCCCGGGAACACCGGGGAGCTGTTTTTT.

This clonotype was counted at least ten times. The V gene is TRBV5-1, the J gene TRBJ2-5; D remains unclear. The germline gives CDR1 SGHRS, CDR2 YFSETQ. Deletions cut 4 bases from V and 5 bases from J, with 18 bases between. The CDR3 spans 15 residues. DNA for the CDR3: TGCGCCAGCAGCCCAGGTGGGAATTCATGGGAGACCCAGTACTTC. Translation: CASSPGGNSWETQYF.

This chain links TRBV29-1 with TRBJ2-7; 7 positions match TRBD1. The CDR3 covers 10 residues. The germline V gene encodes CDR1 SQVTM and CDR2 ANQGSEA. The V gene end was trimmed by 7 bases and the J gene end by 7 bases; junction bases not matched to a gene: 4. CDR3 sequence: CSAQGEEQYF. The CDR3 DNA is TGCAGCGCCCAGGGGGAAGAGCAGTACTTC.

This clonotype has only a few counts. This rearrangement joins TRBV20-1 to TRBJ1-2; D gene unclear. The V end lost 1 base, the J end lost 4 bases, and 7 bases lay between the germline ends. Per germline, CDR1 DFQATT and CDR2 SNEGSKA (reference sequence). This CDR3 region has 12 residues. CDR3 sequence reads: CSARVEGYGYTF. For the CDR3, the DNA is TGCAGTGCTAGAGTTGAGGGCTATGGCTACACCTTC.

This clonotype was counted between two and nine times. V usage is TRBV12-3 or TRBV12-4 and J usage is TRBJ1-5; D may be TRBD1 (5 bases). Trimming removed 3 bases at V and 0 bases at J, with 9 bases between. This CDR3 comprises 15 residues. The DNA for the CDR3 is TGTGCCAGCAGTTTTGAAGGGGTTAGCAATCAGCCCCAGCATTTT. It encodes CASSFEGVSNQPQHF.

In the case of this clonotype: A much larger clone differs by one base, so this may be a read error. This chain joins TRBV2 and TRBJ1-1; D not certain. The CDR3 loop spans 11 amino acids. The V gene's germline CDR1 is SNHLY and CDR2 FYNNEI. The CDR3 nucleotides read TGTGTCAGCAGTGGGGAAACTGAAGCTTTCTTT. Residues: CVSSGETEAFF.

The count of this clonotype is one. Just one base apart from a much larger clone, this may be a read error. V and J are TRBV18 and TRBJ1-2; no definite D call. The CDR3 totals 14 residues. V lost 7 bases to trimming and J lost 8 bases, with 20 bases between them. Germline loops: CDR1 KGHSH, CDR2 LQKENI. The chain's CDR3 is CASLSHPGSNGYTF. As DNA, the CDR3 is TGTGCCAGCTTATCGCATCCGGGGTCGAACGGCTACACCTTC.

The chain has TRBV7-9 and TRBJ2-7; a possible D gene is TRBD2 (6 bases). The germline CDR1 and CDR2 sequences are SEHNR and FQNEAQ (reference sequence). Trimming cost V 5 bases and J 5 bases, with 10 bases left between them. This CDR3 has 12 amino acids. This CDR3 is CASSPGVNEQYF. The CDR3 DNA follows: TGTGCCAGCAGCCCGGGAGTGAACGAGCAGTACTTC.

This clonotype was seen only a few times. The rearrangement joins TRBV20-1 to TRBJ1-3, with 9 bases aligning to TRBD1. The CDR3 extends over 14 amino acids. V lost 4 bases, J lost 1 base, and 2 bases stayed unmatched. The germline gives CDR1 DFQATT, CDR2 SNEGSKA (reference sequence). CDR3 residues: CSATGTGSGNTIYF. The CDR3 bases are TGCAGTGCTACCGGGACAGGGTCTGGAAACACCATATATTTT.

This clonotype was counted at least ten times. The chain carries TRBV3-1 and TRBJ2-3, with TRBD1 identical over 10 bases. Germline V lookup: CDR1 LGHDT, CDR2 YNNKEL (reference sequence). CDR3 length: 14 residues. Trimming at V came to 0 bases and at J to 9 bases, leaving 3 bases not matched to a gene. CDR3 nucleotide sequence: TGTGCCAGCAGCCAAGACTCGGGACAGGGGACGCAGTATTTT. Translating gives CASSQDSGQGTQYF.

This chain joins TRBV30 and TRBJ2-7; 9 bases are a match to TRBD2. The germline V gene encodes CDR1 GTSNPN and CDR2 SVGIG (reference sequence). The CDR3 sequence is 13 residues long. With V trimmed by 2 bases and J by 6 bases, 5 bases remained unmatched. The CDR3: CAWSLYSGSEQYF. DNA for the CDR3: TGTGCCTGGAGTCTCTATAGCGGGAGCGAGCAGTACTTC.

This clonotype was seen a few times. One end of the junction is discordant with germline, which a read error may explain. The CDR3 bases are TGCAGCTTTGATAGCGGGAGAGGCACCGGGGAGCTGTTTTTT. Protein sequence: CSFDSGRGTGELFF. The rearrangement joins TRBV29-1 to TRBJ2-2, with 9 bases matching TRBD2. In germline, CDR1 is SQVTM, CDR2 ANQGSEA. This CDR3 spans 14 amino acids.

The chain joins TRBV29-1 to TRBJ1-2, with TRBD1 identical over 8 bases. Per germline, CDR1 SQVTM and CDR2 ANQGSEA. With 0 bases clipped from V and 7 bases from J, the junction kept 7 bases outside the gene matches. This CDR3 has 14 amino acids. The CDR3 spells CSVEDLDRGLGYTF. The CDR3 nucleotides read TGCAGCGTTGAAGATCTAGACAGGGGACTTGGCTACACCTTC.

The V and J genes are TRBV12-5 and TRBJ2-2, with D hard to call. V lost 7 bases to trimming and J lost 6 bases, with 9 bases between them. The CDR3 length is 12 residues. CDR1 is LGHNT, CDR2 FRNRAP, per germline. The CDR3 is CASDSPAGELFF. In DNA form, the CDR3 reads TGTGCTAGTGATTCGCCCGCCGGGGAGCTGTTTTTT.

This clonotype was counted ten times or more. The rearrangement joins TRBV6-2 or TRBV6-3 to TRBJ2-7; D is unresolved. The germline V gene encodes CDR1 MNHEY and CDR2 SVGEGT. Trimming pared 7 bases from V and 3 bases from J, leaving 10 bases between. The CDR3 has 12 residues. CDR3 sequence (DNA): TGTGCCAGCAAGACACAACGCTACGAGCAGTACTTC. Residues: CASKTQRYEQYF.

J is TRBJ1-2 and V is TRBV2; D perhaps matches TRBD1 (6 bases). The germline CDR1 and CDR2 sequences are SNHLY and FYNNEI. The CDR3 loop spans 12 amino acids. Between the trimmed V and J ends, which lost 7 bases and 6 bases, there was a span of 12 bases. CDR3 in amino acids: CASIGGGHGYTF. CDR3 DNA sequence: TGTGCCAGCATAGGGGGAGGGCATGGCTACACCTTC.

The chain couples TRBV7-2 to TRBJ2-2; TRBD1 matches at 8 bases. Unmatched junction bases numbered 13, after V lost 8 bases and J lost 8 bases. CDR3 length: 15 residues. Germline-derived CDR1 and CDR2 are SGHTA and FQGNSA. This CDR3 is CASRWRQGPLGELFF. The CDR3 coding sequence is TGTGCCAGCCGGTGGAGACAGGGGCCCTTAGGGGAGCTGTTTTTT.